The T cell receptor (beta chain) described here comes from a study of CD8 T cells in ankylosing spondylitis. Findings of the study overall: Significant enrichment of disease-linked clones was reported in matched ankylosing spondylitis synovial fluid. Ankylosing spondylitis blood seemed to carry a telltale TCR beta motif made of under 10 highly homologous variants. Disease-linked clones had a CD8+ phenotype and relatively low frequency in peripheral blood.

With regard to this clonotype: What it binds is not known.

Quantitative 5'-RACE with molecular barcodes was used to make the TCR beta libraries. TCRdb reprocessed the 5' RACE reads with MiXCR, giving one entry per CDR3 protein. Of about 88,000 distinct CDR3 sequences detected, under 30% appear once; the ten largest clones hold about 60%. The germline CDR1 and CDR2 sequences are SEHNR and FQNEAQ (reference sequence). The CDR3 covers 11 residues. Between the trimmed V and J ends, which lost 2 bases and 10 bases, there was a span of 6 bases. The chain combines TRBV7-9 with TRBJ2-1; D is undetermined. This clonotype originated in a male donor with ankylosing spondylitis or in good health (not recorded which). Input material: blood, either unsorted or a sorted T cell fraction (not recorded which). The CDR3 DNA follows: TGTGCCAGCAGCTTATGGGCCGAGCAGTTCTTC. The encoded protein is CASSLWAEQFF.